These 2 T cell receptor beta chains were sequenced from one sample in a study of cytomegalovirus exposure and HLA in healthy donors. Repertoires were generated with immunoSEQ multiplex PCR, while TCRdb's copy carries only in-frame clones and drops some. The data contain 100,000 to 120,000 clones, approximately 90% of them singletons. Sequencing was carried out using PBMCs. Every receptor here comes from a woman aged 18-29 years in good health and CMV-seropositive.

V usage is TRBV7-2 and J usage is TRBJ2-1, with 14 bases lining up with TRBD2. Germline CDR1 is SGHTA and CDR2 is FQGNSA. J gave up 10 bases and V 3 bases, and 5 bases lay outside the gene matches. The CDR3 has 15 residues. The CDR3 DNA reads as TGTGCCAGCAGCTTTACCGGGACTAGCGGGGGAGAGCAGTTCTTC. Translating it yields CASSFTGTSGGEQFF.

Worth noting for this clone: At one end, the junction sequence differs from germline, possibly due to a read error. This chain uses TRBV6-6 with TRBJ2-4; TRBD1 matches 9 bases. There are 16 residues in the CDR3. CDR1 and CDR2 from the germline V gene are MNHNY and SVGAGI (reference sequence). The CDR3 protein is CASSHSSGTGQNIQYF. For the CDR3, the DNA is TGTGCCAGCAGTCACTCCTCCGGGACAGGGCAAAACATTCAGTACTTC.